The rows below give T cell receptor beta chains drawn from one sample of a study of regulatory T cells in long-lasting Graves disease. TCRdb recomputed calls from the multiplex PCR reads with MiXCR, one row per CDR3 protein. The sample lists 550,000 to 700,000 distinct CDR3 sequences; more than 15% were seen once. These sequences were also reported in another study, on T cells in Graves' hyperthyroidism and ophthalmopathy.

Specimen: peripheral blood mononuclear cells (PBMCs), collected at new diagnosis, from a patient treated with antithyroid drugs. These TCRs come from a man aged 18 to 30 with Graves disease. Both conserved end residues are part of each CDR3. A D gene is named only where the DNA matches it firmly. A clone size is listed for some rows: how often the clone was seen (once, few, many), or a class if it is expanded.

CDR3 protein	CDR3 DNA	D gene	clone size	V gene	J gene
CASSYRNSLTDTQYF	TGTGCCAGCAGTTATCGGAATTCCCTCACAGATACGCAGTATTTT	.	many	TRBV6-2/TRBV6-3	TRBJ2-3
CASSYPDRGFYEQYF	TGTGCCAGCAGCTACCCCGACAGGGGGTTCTACGAGCAGTACTTC	TRBD1	many	TRBV7-9	TRBJ2-7
CASSSLSGDPGNTIYF	TGTGCCAGCAGCTCTCTCAGCGGGGACCCTGGAAACACCATATATTTT	.	.	TRBV7-9	TRBJ1-3
CASSQQKSGDTIYF	TGCGCCAGCAGCCAACAAAAATCAGGGGACACCATATATTTT	.	.	TRBV4-1	TRBJ1-3
CASSRDISGSYNSPLHF	TGTGCCAGCAGCCGGGATATTTCAGGCTCCTATAATTCACCCCTCCACTTT	.	.	TRBV3-1	TRBJ1-6
CASSLALWTSGTSTDTQYF	TGTGCCAGCAGCTTAGCTCTCTGGACTAGCGGGACTAGCACAGATACGCAGTATTTT	TRBD2	few	TRBV11-2	TRBJ2-3
CASSPRTSGSSRDTQYF	TGTGCCAGCAGTCCACGGACTAGCGGGAGCTCGAGAGATACGCAGTATTTT	TRBD2	many	TRBV28	TRBJ2-3
CASSSGRALNGYTF	TGCGCCAGCAGCTCTGGACGGGCGCTGAATGGCTACACCTTC	.	.	TRBV4-1	TRBJ1-2
CSAAYTHRSYEQYF	TGCAGTGCAGCCTATACACACCGCTCCTACGAGCAGTACTTC	.	.	TRBV20-1	TRBJ2-7
CASRSGRASLTDTQYF	TGTGCCAGCCGCAGCGGGAGGGCATCCCTCACAGATACGCAGTATTTT	TRBD2	.	TRBV2	TRBJ2-3
CSVDLGGREKLFF	TGCAGCGTTGACTTGGGGGGCCGGGAAAAACTGTTTTTT	.	many	TRBV29-1	TRBJ1-4
CASSYVRPRTSNEKLFF	TGTGCCAGCAGTTATGTTCGGCCGAGAACCTCAAATGAAAAACTGTTTTTT	.	.	TRBV6-4	TRBJ1-4
CASSLLKVSSGNTIYF	TGTGCCAGCAGTTTACTCAAAGTGTCCTCTGGAAACACCATATATTTT	.	many	TRBV12-3/TRBV12-4	TRBJ1-3
CASSSSRGSGRARFETDTQYF	TGTGCCAGCAGTTCCTCCCGGGGGAGCGGGAGGGCCCGGTTTGAAACAGATACGCAGTATTTT	TRBD2	many	TRBV28	TRBJ2-3
CASSLDYPDTQYF	TGCGCCAGCAGCTTGGACTACCCAGATACGCAGTATTTT	.	many	TRBV5-1	TRBJ2-3
CASSEQESSYNSPLHF	TGTGCCAGCAGTGAACAGGAGAGCTCCTATAATTCACCCCTCCACTTT	.	.	TRBV6-1	TRBJ1-6
CASSQPGQGYYGYTF	TGTGCCAGCAGCCAGCCGGGACAGGGGTACTATGGCTACACCTTC	TRBD1	many	TRBV3-1	TRBJ1-2
CASSLYGDRASGTDTQYF	TGCGCCAGCAGCTTGTACGGGGACAGGGCTTCTGGCACAGATACGCAGTATTTT	TRBD1	few	TRBV5-1	TRBJ2-3
CASSLDQGTEAFF	TGTGCCAGCAGCTTAGACCAGGGCACTGAAGCTTTCTTT	.	many	TRBV12-3/TRBV12-4	TRBJ1-1
CASEGGGVRYF	TGCGCCAGCGAGGGGGGAGGGGTTCGGTATTTT	.	.	TRBV10-2	TRBJ2-3
CASSLEGTRTYEQYF	TGCGCCAGCAGCTTGGAAGGGACCCGTACCTACGAGCAGTACTTC	.	many	TRBV5-1	TRBJ2-7
CSADGLAGRQGDTQYF	TGCAGTGCGGACGGACTAGCGGGACGGCAAGGAGATACGCAGTATTTT	TRBD2	.	TRBV20-1	TRBJ2-3
CASSPPFRGTGELFF	TGTGCCAGCTCACCACCCTTCCGGGGCACCGGGGAGCTGTTTTTT	.	few	TRBV18	TRBJ2-2
CASRLVDEPYEQYF	TGTGCCAGCAGGTTAGTGGACGAGCCTTACGAGCAGTACTTC	.	few	TRBV5-6	TRBJ2-7
CASSLAVASYNEQFF	TGTGCCAGCAGCTTAGCGGTAGCTTCCTACAATGAGCAGTTCTTC	.	.	TRBV13	TRBJ2-1
CASSFRGLYEQYF	TGTGCCAGCAGTTTTCGGGGTCTATACGAGCAGTACTTC	.	many	TRBV28	TRBJ2-7
CASSYSHPGDSGANVLTF	TGTGCCAGCAGTTACTCGCATCCAGGGGACTCTGGGGCCAACGTCCTGACTTTC	.	few	TRBV6-5	TRBJ2-6
CSVEEEKENGYTF	TGCAGCGTTGAAGAGGAAAAAGAGAATGGCTACACCTTC	.	.	TRBV29-1	TRBJ1-2
CSARKGNYEQYF	TGCAGTGCTAGAAAGGGTAATTACGAGCAGTACTTC	.	once	TRBV20-1	TRBJ2-7
CASSSTEGEHNEQFF	TGTGCCAGCAGCTCAACCGAAGGAGAACACAATGAGCAGTTCTTC	.	many	TRBV7-9	TRBJ2-1
CASSEGPRAGGFQETQYF	TGTGCCAGCAGTGAAGGCCCCCGAGCGGGAGGCTTTCAAGAGACCCAGTACTTC	TRBD2	.	TRBV2	TRBJ2-5
CASSPPTVSYGYTF	TGTGCCAGCAGTCCCCCCACGGTGAGCTATGGCTACACCTTC	.	.	TRBV28	TRBJ1-2
CSATRDMNTEAFF	TGCAGTGCTACCAGGGATATGAACACTGAAGCTTTCTTT	.	many	TRBV20-1	TRBJ1-1
CASSQDKRGSNQPQHF	TGTGCCAGCAGCCAAGATAAAAGGGGTAGCAATCAGCCCCAGCATTTT	.	.	TRBV11-3	TRBJ1-5
CASGLVVSGSTDTQYF	TGTGCTAGTGGTTTGGTGGTTAGCGGGAGCACAGATACGCAGTATTTT	TRBD2	few	TRBV12-5	TRBJ2-3
CATSGLAGTDTQYF	TGTGCCACCTCCGGACTAGCGGGCACAGATACGCAGTATTTT	TRBD2	.	TRBV28	TRBJ2-3
CAWSGTVLETQYF	TGTGCCTGGTCCGGGACCGTTTTAGAGACCCAGTACTTC	.	.	TRBV30	TRBJ2-5
CASSFGGVNNEQFF	TGCGCCAGCAGCTTTGGCGGGGTAAACAATGAGCAGTTCTTC	.	few	TRBV5-1	TRBJ2-1
CASSSEPGQSSYEQYF	TGCGCCAGCAGCTCCGAACCGGGACAGTCCTCCTACGAGCAGTACTTC	TRBD1	few	TRBV5-1	TRBJ2-7
CASRTVNQPQHF	TGTGCCAGCAGAACAGTCAATCAGCCCCAGCATTTT	.	many	TRBV12-3/TRBV12-4	TRBJ1-5
CASSPPRAGTIPYEQYF	TGTGCCAGCTCCCCCCCTCGGGCCGGGACTATTCCCTACGAGCAGTACTTC	TRBD2	few	TRBV18	TRBJ2-7
CAWSADRGDTQYF	TGTGCCTGGAGTGCCGACAGGGGAGATACGCAGTATTTT	TRBD1	.	TRBV30	TRBJ2-3
CSARYGTVNTEAFF	TGCAGTGCTAGATACGGGACGGTGAACACTGAAGCTTTCTTT	.	many	TRBV20-1	TRBJ1-1
CSAIEGRDNQPQHF	TGCAGCGCGATCGAAGGGAGGGACAATCAGCCCCAGCATTTT	.	.	TRBV29-1	TRBJ1-5
CASTTSGSEQFF	TGTGCCAGCACGACTAGTGGTTCTGAGCAGTTCTTC	.	.	TRBV6-2/TRBV6-3	TRBJ2-1
CASSHGTVQETQYF	TGTGCCAGCAGCCATGGGACAGTTCAAGAGACCCAGTACTTC	TRBD1	few	TRBV5-4	TRBJ2-5
CASTPSGTSTGELFF	TGTGCCAGCACTCCCTCCGGGACTAGCACCGGGGAGCTGTTTTTT	TRBD2	few	TRBV12-3/TRBV12-4	TRBJ2-2
CASSLREGTYNEQFF	TGTGCTAGCAGCTTACGGGAGGGAACCTACAATGAGCAGTTCTTC	TRBD2	few	TRBV7-7	TRBJ2-1
CAWIRGLDYGYTF	TGTGCCTGGATACGGGGGCTGGACTATGGCTACACCTTC	.	.	TRBV30	TRBJ1-2